Each of the 30 T cell receptor beta chains below was sequenced from the same sample in a study of blood T cell repertoires in COVID-19. Sequencing used immunoSEQ multiplex PCR; TCRdb keeps in-frame clones, though not all of them. The sample includes 150,000 to 200,000 clones, about 86% of them seen just once. Sequenced material: peripheral blood. Source of these receptors: a man aged 70-80 years with active or convalescent COVID-19.

The rearrangement uses TRBV5-4 and TRBJ2-7; 9 nucleotides agree with TRBD2. The CDR3 runs to 17 residues. Trimming removed 1 base from V and 1 base from J; junction bases left unmatched: 9. Germline CDR1 and CDR2: SGHNT and YYREEE (reference sequence). For the CDR3, the DNA is TGTGCCAGCAGCTTGAGGGCTTCGACTAGCGGATCCTACGAGCAGTACTTC. Its translation: CASSLRASTSGSYEQYF. Full variable domain (rest looked up from reference TRBV5-4 and TRBJ2-7): ETGVTQSPTHLIKTRGQQVTLRCSSQSGHNTVSWYQQALGQGPQFIFQYYREEENGRGNFPPRFSGLQFPNYSSELNVNALELDDSALYLCASSLRASTSGSYEQYFGPGTRLTVT.

Written as DNA, the CDR3 is TGTGCCAGCTCCGACAGGGGCGATCAGCCCCAGCATTTT. Amino acids: CASSDRGDQPQHF. V gene TRBV18 combines with J gene TRBJ1-5; the match to TRBD1 covers 8 bases. CDR1 and CDR2 from the germline V gene are KGHSH and LQKENI. The ends lost 6 bases at V and 5 bases at J; junction bases unmatched: 3. This CDR3 has 13 residues.

This chain joins TRBV27 and TRBJ2-7, with D perhaps matching TRBD2 (6 bases). Trimming stripped 5 bases from V and 0 bases from J, with 11 bases between. The CDR3 is 14 residues long. Germline loops: CDR1 MNHEY, CDR2 SMNVEV (reference sequence). The CDR3, as DNA: TGTGCCAGCAGTGGGTATAGCGGCTCCTACGAGCAGTACTTC. As protein: CASSGYSGSYEQYF.

This chain uses TRBV18 with TRBJ2-7; 8 bases are a match to TRBD1. Germline-derived CDR1 and CDR2 are KGHSH and LQKENI. Unmatched junction bases numbered 7, after V lost 4 bases and J lost 2 bases. The CDR3 length is 15 residues. This CDR3 reads CASSLGQGRTYEQYF. DNA of the CDR3: TGTGCCAGCTCACTTGGACAGGGAAGAACCTACGAGCAGTACTTC.

V and J are TRBV2 and TRBJ1-2, with 8 positions matching TRBD1. The germline gives CDR1 SNHLY, CDR2 FYNNEI. After removal of 6 bases from V and 4 bases from J, the junction contained 7 bases not matched to a gene. This CDR3 has 14 residues. CDR3 sequence: CASRATGGGYGYTF. CDR3 in DNA: TGTGCCAGCAGGGCCACAGGGGGTGGCTATGGCTACACCTTC.

The chain combines TRBV18 with TRBJ1-1; weak D call: TRBD1 (5 bases). Germline lookup yields CDR1 KGHSH and CDR2 LQKENI. V was cut by 1 base and J by 4 bases, with 19 bases left in between. CDR3 length: 17 residues. CDR3 nucleotides: TGTGCCAGCTCACCACTCAACCCGGCAGGGAGGGTCACTGAAGCTTTCTTT. It translates to CASSPLNPAGRVTEAFF.

The chain uses TRBV6-4 and TRBJ1-1; D is possibly TRBD1 (5 bases). Trimming shortened V by 5 bases and J by 3 bases, and 16 bases separated the two germline ends. CDR3 size: 15 residues. Germline V gene data show CDR1 as MRHNA and CDR2 as SNTAGT. CDR3 sequence: CASSLGGPGDTEAFF. In DNA form, the CDR3 reads TGTGCCAGCAGTCTAGGCGGCCCGGGGGACACTGAAGCTTTCTTT.

The CDR3 is CAIKDSSAGNSPGANVLTF. The CDR3 coding sequence is TGTGCCATCAAGGACAGTTCAGCGGGAAATTCCCCTGGGGCCAACGTCCTGACTTTC. The chain links TRBV10-3 to TRBJ2-6; tentative D call: TRBD2 (7 bases). The CDR3 is 19 residues long. Germline-derived CDR1 and CDR2 are ENHRY and SYGVKD. Trimming took 7 bases from V and 2 from J, leaving 24 bases between them.

The V call is TRBV19, the J call TRBJ1-1, with a possible D match to TRBD1 (6 bases). The V end was cut by 2 bases, the J end by 0 bases, with 10 bases between. The CDR3 runs 15 residues. The germline V gene encodes CDR1 LNHDA and CDR2 SQIVND (reference sequence). The CDR3 sequence: CASSIQGTMNTEAFF. The CDR3 coding sequence is TGTGCCAGTAGTATACAGGGGACTATGAACACTGAAGCTTTCTTT. Full variable domain (missing parts from reference TRBV19 and TRBJ1-1): DGGITQSPKYLFRKEGQNVTLSCEQNLNHDAMYWYRQDPGQGLRLIYYSQIVNDFQKGDIAEGYSVSREKKESFPLTVTSAQKNPTAFYLCASSIQGTMNTEAFFGQGTRLTVV.

The V call is TRBV28, the J call TRBJ1-4, with D possibly matching TRBD1 (5 bases). The CDR3 has 17 residues. V lost 3 bases, J lost 0 bases, and 14 bases lay in between. Germline CDR1 and CDR2: MDHEN and SYDVKM. The CDR3 loop is CASSLWGGTPTNEKLFF. The CDR3 bases are TGTGCCAGCAGTTTGTGGGGGGGGACTCCAACTAATGAAAAACTGTTTTTT.

The V call is TRBV7-2, the J call TRBJ1-5, with D maybe TRBD1 (6 bases). The V gene lost 1 base and the J gene lost 0 bases, with 10 bases spanning the gap. The CDR3 consists of 16 residues. The germline gives CDR1 SGHTA, CDR2 FQGNSA. The CDR3 region is CASSLVRGDSNQPQHF. In DNA form, the CDR3 reads TGTGCCAGCAGCTTAGTCAGGGGAGATAGCAATCAGCCCCAGCATTTT.

This sequence joins TRBV11-2 and TRBJ1-3; 7 nucleotides agree with TRBD1. Per the germline V gene, CDR1 is SGHAT and CDR2 is FQNNGV. The V segment lost 5 bases and the J segment 2 bases; nucleotides outside the gene matches: 9. The CDR3 contains 16 residues. CDR3 DNA: TGTGCCAGCAGCCTCCCGCACAGGGGACCTGGAAACACCATATATTTT. It yields the protein CASSLPHRGPGNTIYF.

This clone was picked up one time. CDR3 in DNA: TGTGCCACCAGTGATCCCTTCGCGGGAGGGCCGGCCTACAATGAGCAGTTCTTC. Protein: CATSDPFAGGPAYNEQFF. The chain links TRBV24-1 to TRBJ2-1, with 9 positions matching TRBD2. V was pared by 3 bases and J by 2 bases, with 10 bases of the junction left unmatched. Germline V CDR1 and CDR2: KGHDR, SFDVKD. The CDR3 loop spans 18 amino acids.

The V call is TRBV19, the J call TRBJ1-1; D uncertain. Germline assignment: CDR1 LNHDA and CDR2 SQIVND (reference sequence). This CDR3 comprises 13 residues. Trimming took off 1 base at V and 0 bases at J, with 3 bases between the two ends. CDR3 in amino acids: CASSIVMNTEAFF. As DNA, the CDR3 is TGTGCCAGTAGTATAGTTATGAACACTGAAGCTTTCTTT.

The chain uses TRBV19 and TRBJ2-2, with D possibly being TRBD2 (6 bases). There are 16 residues in the CDR3. The germline gives CDR1 LNHDA, CDR2 SQIVND (reference sequence). V lost 6 bases and J lost 1, with 15 bases in between. The CDR3 here is CASRGGTAVNTGELFF. CDR3 nucleotides: TGTGCCAGTAGGGGGGGTACAGCGGTGAACACCGGGGAGCTGTTTTTT. The full variable domain, rest sourced from reference TRBV19 and TRBJ2-2, is DGGITQSPKYLFRKEGQNVTLSCEQNLNHDAMYWYRQDPGQGLRLIYYSQIVNDFQKGDIAEGYSVSREKKESFPLTVTSAQKNPTAFYLCASRGGTAVNTGELFFGEGSRLTVL.

The V gene is TRBV6-1, the J gene TRBJ2-7, with 7 bases identical to TRBD2. V trimming: 2 bases; J trimming: 0 bases; junction bases outside the gene matches: 4. This CDR3 spans 15 amino acids. The germline gives CDR1 MNHNS, CDR2 SASEGT. This CDR3 reads CASSEQGGSSYEQYF. CDR3 bases: TGTGCCAGCAGTGAACAGGGCGGGAGCTCCTACGAGCAGTACTTC.

CDR3 nucleotides: TGTGCCAGCAGCTTGGGTTGGGGGCGCGCGTATGGCTACACCTTC. Amino acids: CASSLGWGRAYGYTF. The chain joins TRBV5-8 to TRBJ1-2, with D maybe TRBD1 (6 bases). Germline-derived CDR1 and CDR2 are SGHTS and YDEGEE. This CDR3 has 15 residues. Trimming removed 0 bases at V and 5 bases at J, with 14 bases between.

The chain couples TRBV15 to TRBJ2-7; TRBD1 matches 10 bases. Germline V gene sequence: CDR1 LNHNV, CDR2 YYDKDF (reference sequence). Trimming removed 0 bases from V and 6 bases from J; junction bases left unmatched: 11. The CDR3 length is 17 residues. CDR3 in DNA: TGTGCCACCAGCAGAGATTGGGGGACAGGGGTGAGTCGCGAGCAGTACTTC. Protein sequence: CATSRDWGTGVSREQYF.

This clone was seen more than once but under ten times. The chain uses TRBV7-2 and TRBJ2-3; 7 bases are shared with TRBD2. The CDR3 is 17 amino acids. The V gene's germline CDR1 is SGHTA and CDR2 FQGNSA. V gave up 5 bases and J gave up 1 base; unmatched junction bases: 12. The CDR3 reads CASSGTRRGSGTDTQYF. The CDR3 DNA sequence: TGTGCCAGCAGCGGAACGAGGCGCGGGAGCGGCACAGATACGCAGTATTTT.

This clone appeared once. The chain is built from TRBV4-3 and TRBJ2-1, with 12 nucleotides matching TRBD1. Looked up from germline, CDR1 is LGHNA and CDR2 is YSLEER. This CDR3 has 17 residues. The V segment lost 2 bases and the J segment 8 bases; nucleotides outside the gene matches: 10. This CDR3 is CASSQRPGTGGLDEQFF. The CDR3 DNA reads as TGCGCCAGCAGCCAACGCCCGGGGACAGGGGGCTTGGATGAGCAGTTCTTC.

This clone has just one count. The gene calls are TRBV7-2 and TRBJ1-1; a possible D gene is TRBD1 (5 bases). The CDR3 consists of 14 residues. Trimming left V 4 bases short and J 3 bases short, with 12 bases between. In germline, CDR1 is SGHTA, CDR2 FQGNSA. CDR3 sequence: CASSSRDRYTEAFF. CDR3 in DNA: TGTGCCAGCAGCTCCAGGGATAGGTACACTGAAGCTTTCTTT.

The chain is built from TRBV20-1 and TRBJ2-3; D uncertain. CDR3 length: 12 amino acids. Germline V gene sequence: CDR1 DFQATT, CDR2 SNEGSKA (reference sequence). V dropped 3 bases and J dropped 2 bases, with 6 bases sitting between them. CDR3 DNA: TGCAGTGCTAGTGGTAACACAGATACGCAGTATTTT. It yields the protein CSASGNTDTQYF.

This chain links TRBV28 with TRBJ1-5, with 8 bases that match TRBD1. The CDR3 is 15 residues long. Germline V gives CDR1 MDHEN, CDR2 SYDVKM. Germline trimming cut 6 bases from V and 6 bases from J; bases unmatched to any gene: 10. The CDR3 is CASRLSPGGIQPQHF. The DNA of the CDR3 is TGTGCCAGCAGACTCAGTCCAGGGGGCATTCAGCCCCAGCATTTT.

The rearrangement joins TRBV6-2 or TRBV6-3 to TRBJ1-2; 7 bases match TRBD1. V lost 4 bases, J lost 4 bases, and 3 bases stayed unmatched. The CDR3 consists of 13 residues. Germline V lookup: CDR1 MNHEY, CDR2 SVGEGT. This CDR3 is CASSFGQAYGYTF. Written as DNA, the CDR3 is TGTGCCAGCAGTTTCGGACAGGCCTATGGCTACACCTTC.

The gene calls are TRBV18 and TRBJ2-1; TRBD2 matches 7 bases. Germline V gene data show CDR1 as KGHSH and CDR2 as LQKENI. The CDR3 consists of 14 residues. V lost 6 bases, J lost 2 bases, and 4 bases stayed unmatched. The CDR3, as DNA: TGTGCCAGCTCCCGGGAGGATCCCTACAATGAGCAGTTCTTC. This codes for CASSREDPYNEQFF. Supplemented by reference TRBV18 and TRBJ2-1, the full variable domain reads NAGVMQNPRHLVRRRGQEARLRCSPMKGHSHVYWYRQLPEEGLKFMVYLQKENIIDESGMPKERFSAEFPKEGPSILRIQQVVRGDSAAYFCASSREDPYNEQFFGPGTRLTVL.

V gene TRBV2 combines with J gene TRBJ1-6; no definite D call. Germline CDR1 is SNHLY and CDR2 is FYNNEI. The CDR3 runs to 15 residues. The chain's CDR3 is CAIKTRGQTNSPLHF. For the CDR3, the DNA is TGTGCAATCAAGACTCGAGGGCAGACTAATTCACCCCTCCACTTT.

This clone was seen once. This sequence joins TRBV19 and TRBJ1-6, with D perhaps TRBD1 (6 bases). V shed 1 base and J shed 8 bases, with 12 bases lying between them. The CDR3 runs to 15 residues. Germline-derived CDR1 and CDR2 are LNHDA and SQIVND (reference sequence). CDR3 residues: CASSIAGTIHSPLHF. CDR3 sequence (DNA): TGTGCCAGTAGTATAGCCGGGACAATCCATTCACCCCTCCACTTT.

CDR3 sequence: CASSSQRGKQPQHF. CDR3 bases: TGTGCCAGCAGTTCTCAGAGGGGGAAACAGCCCCAGCATTTT. V usage is TRBV27 and J usage is TRBJ1-5; D might be TRBD1 (6 bases). V lost 4 bases and J lost 7, with 14 bases in between. Germline assignment: CDR1 MNHEY and CDR2 SMNVEV (reference sequence). There are 14 residues in the CDR3.

J is TRBJ2-7 and V is TRBV7-8; 9 bases align to TRBD2. Trimming cost V 2 bases and J 5 bases; bases outside gene matches: 13. The CDR3 totals 17 residues. Germline lookup yields CDR1 SGHVS and CDR2 FQNEAQ. The chain's CDR3 is CASSLLFASGEVDEQYF. CDR3 nucleotide sequence: TGTGCCAGCAGCTTACTGTTTGCTAGCGGGGAAGTGGACGAGCAGTACTTC.

The chain has TRBV18 and TRBJ2-2, with D perhaps TRBD1 (5 bases). Trimming removed 3 bases at V and 0 bases at J, with 11 bases between. This CDR3 spans 16 amino acids. Germline CDR1 is KGHSH and CDR2 is LQKENI. The CDR3 sequence is CASSPPRGANTGELFF. For the CDR3, the DNA is TGTGCCAGCTCACCCCCAAGGGGCGCGAACACCGGGGAGCTGTTTTTT.